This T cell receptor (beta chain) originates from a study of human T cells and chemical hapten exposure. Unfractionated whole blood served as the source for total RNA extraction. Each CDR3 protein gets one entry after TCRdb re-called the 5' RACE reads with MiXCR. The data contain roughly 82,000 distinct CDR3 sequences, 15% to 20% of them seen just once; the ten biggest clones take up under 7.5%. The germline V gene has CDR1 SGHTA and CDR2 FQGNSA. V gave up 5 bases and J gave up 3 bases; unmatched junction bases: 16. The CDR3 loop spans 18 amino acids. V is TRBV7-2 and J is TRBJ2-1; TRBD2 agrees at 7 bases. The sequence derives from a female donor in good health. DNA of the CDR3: TGTGCCAGCAGCCTTCGGATGGGGGACTACCGAAACTACAATGAGCAGTTCTTC. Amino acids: CASSLRMGDYRNYNEQFF.